This T cell receptor beta chain was retrieved from a study of T cell repertoires in cytomegalovirus infection. Study-level information: Selection of CMV epitopes for the study included recently identified HLA-C-restricted and well-studied HLA-B-restricted ones. Indicated by public TCR beta signatures were CMV infection and matching HLA type. The study, taken as a whole, reports: The ex vivo response showed dominance by HLA-C-restricted CMV-specific TCR beta clonotypes. There were carriers of CMV plus the relevant HLA, and cumulative public TCR beta family frequency identified them.

TCRdb re-analysed the reads in MiXCR, keeping a single row per CDR3 protein. This sample has around 900,000 distinct CDR3 sequences, with around 32% found just once. Worth noting for this clonotype: Its antigen is undetermined. The germline gene is not matched at one end of the junction; a read error may be the cause.

Looked up from germline, CDR1 is SGHVS and CDR2 is FNYEAQ. This CDR3 has 13 residues. The sequencing used cultured CD8+ T cells from PBMCs, collected from culture after CMV antigen stimulation. This TCR came from a human donor in good health (CMV status not recorded). Some clones in this sample may be carry-over from other donors' samples. This chain uses TRBV7-6 with TRBJ2-7; unclear D gene. The CDR3 nucleotides read TGTGCTAGCAGCCTAACCAACAGCTACGAGCAGTACTTC. This sequence encodes CASSLTNSYEQYF.